This T cell receptor (beta chain) was captured in a study of T-cell memory formation after mild COVID-19. 5'RACE primed at constant segments yielded TCR alpha and TCR beta cDNA libraries bearing sample barcodes and UMIs. TCRdb reprocessed the 5' RACE reads via MiXCR and lists one record per CDR3 protein. The table lists about 88,000 distinct CDR3 sequences, about 23% of them singletons. Germline lookup yields CDR1 MNHEY and CDR2 SMNVEV (reference sequence). Counting both end residues, the CDR3 totals 18 amino acids. A remark on this clonotype: It is unclear where the CDR3 begins or ends on the DNA, so no DNA is shown, and the CDR3 is as TCRdb lists it.

Sequences were obtained from PBMCs or a T cell subset sorted from them (not recorded which). The chain has TRBV27 and TRBJ1-6. The origin of this receptor is a man younger than 30 who had mild COVID-19 (a few samples of this study predate the infection). Cell type and time point are not known. CDR3 in amino acids: CASSSSDAEISYNSPLHF.